The sequence of this TCR beta chain was determined in a study of CD8 T cells in Susac syndrome. Random hexamers were used to reverse transcribe the RNA input (about 0.45 to 1 ug). The CDR3 of TCR beta was amplified by immunoSEQ multiplex PCR across 54 Vbeta and 13 Jbeta. TCRdb passed the immunoSEQ multiplex PCR reads through MiXCR, listing each CDR3 protein once. The sample contains 150,000 to 200,000 distinct CDR3 sequences, over 85% of which appear only once. With 8 bases clipped from V and 3 bases from J, the junction kept 2 bases outside the gene matches. The germline V gene has CDR1 KGHDR and CDR2 SFDVKD. The CDR3 sequence is 13 residues long. The CD8+ and CD4+ T cells were isolated magnetically using a negative isolation approach, whereas the TEMRA cells were enriched by FACS.

The specimen sequenced was CD4+ T cells from PBMCs. This receptor was taken from a human donor in good health. This chain connects TRBV24-1 to TRBJ2-3, with 9 bases fitting TRBD2. CDR3 sequence: CATMLAGTDTQYF. CDR3 sequence (DNA): TGTGCCACCATGCTAGCGGGGACAGATACGCAGTATTTT.